The T cell receptor (beta chain) described here comes from a study of shared clonotypes between healthy human individuals. This CDR3 is 12 amino acids long. With 1 base removed from V and 7 bases from J, the gap between germline ends came to 7 bases. From germline, CDR1 is SGHAT and CDR2 FQNNGV. Here immunoSEQ multiplex PCR was the method, and the copy in TCRdb shows in-frame clones only, minus some. The sample shows 2 million to 2.5 million clones, just over 90% of them seen only once. The material sequenced was naive CD4+ T cells from PBMCs. As for subset: CD45RA+ positively selected. The V gene is TRBV11-2, the J gene TRBJ1-2; D is unclear. The sequence derives from a young man in good health. Some clones in this sample may be carry-over from other donors' samples. CDR3 coding DNA: TGTGCCAGCAGCTTAGCCGTGGCTGGCTACACCTTC. Encoded protein: CASSLAVAGYTF.